A single sample gave rise to the 25 T cell receptor beta chains below, sequenced in a study of blood T cell repertoires in COVID-19. The table came from immunoSEQ multiplex PCR; TCRdb's copy has only in-frame clones and leaves some out. The data contain under 450,000 clones, roughly 90% of them seen just once; the ten biggest clones take up about 7%. Sequenced material: peripheral blood. The receptors originated from a woman aged 55-75 years with COVID-19, enrolled during active disease.

This CDR3 is CASTPDRGRRSNQPQHF. The DNA for the CDR3 is TGTGCCAGTACCCCGGACAGGGGGAGGAGGAGCAATCAGCCCCAGCATTTT. J is TRBJ1-5 and V is TRBV19; 10 bases agree with TRBD1. Germline-derived CDR1 and CDR2 are LNHDA and SQIVND (reference sequence). CDR3 length equals 17 residues. After removal of 7 bases from V and 1 base from J, the junction contained 10 bases not matched to a gene.

V is TRBV7-3 and J is TRBJ2-1; 11 bases match TRBD2. The V segment lost 5 bases and the J segment 3 bases; nucleotides outside the gene matches: 3. CDR1 is SGHTA, CDR2 FQGTGA, per germline. The CDR3 is made up of 15 amino acids. The CDR3 region is CASSPTSGSYNEQFF. DNA of the CDR3: TGTGCCAGCAGCCCAACTAGCGGGAGCTACAATGAGCAGTTCTTC.

The rearrangement joins TRBV13 to TRBJ2-6; D unclear. The V end lost 8 bases, the J end lost 0 bases, and 11 bases lay between the germline ends. This CDR3 spans 15 amino acids. Germline V gene sequence: CDR1 PRHDT, CDR2 FYEKMQ (reference sequence). CDR3 DNA: TGTGCCAGCGGGCCGTTAATCTCTGGGGCCAACGTCCTGACTTTC. This encodes CASGPLISGANVLTF.

The chain recombines TRBV7-6 with TRBJ2-7, with 11 bases identical to TRBD1. The germline V gene has CDR1 SGHVS and CDR2 FNYEAQ. Trimming took 6 bases from V and 2 from J; bases not matched to a gene: 9. The CDR3 contains 16 residues. The CDR3 protein is CASSLEPGQGAYEQYF. The DNA of the CDR3 is TGTGCCAGCAGTCTAGAGCCGGGACAGGGGGCCTACGAGCAGTACTTC. Variable domain in full (rest from reference TRBV7-6 and TRBJ2-7): GAGVSQSPRYKVTKRGQDVALRCDPISGHVSLYWYRQALGQGPEFLTYFNYEAQQDKSGLPNDRFSAERPEGSISTLTIQRTEQRDSAMYRCASSLEPGQGAYEQYFGPGTRLTVT.

This rearrangement joins TRBV3-1 (or the pseudogene TRBV3-2) to TRBJ2-1; no definite D call. Deletions cut 0 bases from V and 4 bases from J, with 13 bases between. From germline, CDR1 is LGHDT and CDR2 YNNKEL (reference sequence). The CDR3 loop spans 16 amino acids. The CDR3 DNA is TGTGCCAGCAGCCAAGAGGGCCTATCGAAATACAATGAGCAGTTCTTC. Protein: CASSQEGLSKYNEQFF.

CDR3 DNA: TGTGCCAGCAGTCCGCCGGGACAGTATCAGCCCCAGCATTTT. It specifies CASSPPGQYQPQHF. The rearrangement links TRBV27 to TRBJ1-5; 7 bases agree with TRBD1. V gave up 5 bases and J gave up 5 bases; unmatched junction bases: 6. This CDR3 spans 14 amino acids. CDR1 MNHEY and CDR2 SMNVEV come from the germline V gene (reference sequence).

The J gene is TRBJ2-5, the V gene TRBV3-1 (or the pseudogene TRBV3-2); TRBD2 might be the D (7 bases). Germline values: CDR1 LGHDT, CDR2 YNNKEL (reference sequence). This CDR3 spans 12 amino acids. V dropped 11 bases and J dropped 5 bases, with 15 bases sitting between them. The CDR3 is CAFRGAGETQYF. The CDR3 nucleotides read TGTGCCTTTCGGGGGGCCGGGGAGACCCAGTACTTC.

The chain combines TRBV9 with TRBJ2-3, with a weak D call TRBD1 (6 bases). The CDR3 is 16 amino acids. The germline V and J ends were trimmed by 1 base and 8 bases, with 20 bases remaining between them. The germline gives CDR1 SGDLS, CDR2 YYNGEE. The CDR3 spells CASSVQAGVSWITQYF. As DNA, the CDR3 is TGTGCCAGCAGCGTACAGGCAGGGGTCTCCTGGATTACGCAGTATTTT.

The rearrangement uses TRBV2 and TRBJ2-1; the D gene is possibly TRBD1 (6 bases). Germline-derived CDR1 and CDR2 are SNHLY and FYNNEI. This CDR3 comprises 12 residues. Trimming removed 11 bases from V and 5 bases from J, with 13 bases in between. The CDR3 nucleotides are TGTGCCGGGGCTAGACAGGACAATGAGCAGTTCTTC. Its translation: CAGARQDNEQFF.

The V gene is TRBV29-1, the J gene TRBJ2-5; D might be TRBD2 (5 bases). The CDR3 runs to 13 residues. The V and J ends lost 7 bases and 5 bases respectively, with 17 bases between them. CDR1 and CDR2 from the germline V gene are SQVTM and ANQGSEA. The CDR3 protein is CSGRGRFGETQYF. CDR3 coding DNA: TGCAGCGGTCGAGGGCGGTTCGGGGAGACCCAGTACTTC.

The gene calls are TRBV21-1 and TRBJ1-1. TRBV21-1 is an annotated pseudogene. This CDR3 is built from 15 residues. CDR3 region: CASSKRVLRGTEAFF. The DNA for the CDR3 is TGTGCCAGCAGCAAGAGGGTCTTGCGGGGCACTGAAGCTTTCTTT.

The chain joins TRBV28 to TRBJ2-2, with TRBD1 matching 11 bases. Germline CDR1 is MDHEN and CDR2 is SYDVKM. With 4 bases clipped from V and 5 bases from J, the junction kept 3 bases outside the gene matches. The CDR3 contains 15 residues. CDR3: CASSWGQGGTGELFF. DNA for the CDR3: TGTGCCAGCAGTTGGGGACAGGGGGGGACCGGGGAGCTGTTTTTT.

The chain combines TRBV5-1 with TRBJ1-3; D not certain. The germline V gene has CDR1 SGHRS and CDR2 YFSETQ. The CDR3 sequence is 14 residues long. Trimming took off 5 bases at V and 9 bases at J, with 18 bases between the two ends. CDR3 bases: TGCGCCAGCAGGCCCGGGGTGACTGGATTCACCATATATTTT. Amino acid sequence: CASRPGVTGFTIYF.

J is TRBJ2-7 and V is TRBV13; D uncertain. Germline-derived CDR1 and CDR2 are PRHDT and FYEKMQ (reference sequence). V lost 4 bases, J lost 4 bases, and 5 bases lay in between. The CDR3 totals 11 residues. In DNA, the CDR3 is TGTGCCAGCAGCTCCCTTTACGAGCAGTACTTC. Its protein is CASSSLYEQYF.

The V call is TRBV30, the J call TRBJ2-7; TRBD1 matches 8 bases. V lost 3 bases to trimming and J lost 5 bases; unmatched junction nucleotides: 18. This CDR3 has 17 residues. Germline lookup yields CDR1 GTSNPN and CDR2 SVGIG (reference sequence). The CDR3 region is CAWRARIGTGFGHEQYF. The CDR3 DNA reads TGTGCCTGGAGGGCTCGCATAGGGACAGGATTCGGGCACGAGCAGTACTTC.

The sample holds a few counts of this clone. The rearrangement links TRBV5-1 to TRBJ2-1; a possible D gene is TRBD1 (5 bases). The CDR3 covers 15 residues. The V gene lost 2 bases and the J gene lost 0 bases, with 9 bases spanning the gap. CDR1 and CDR2 from the germline V gene are SGHRS and YFSETQ. This CDR3 is CASSLRGSSYNEQFF. CDR3 bases: TGCGCCAGCAGCTTAAGGGGAAGCTCCTACAATGAGCAGTTCTTC. The variable domain in full, with the rest retrieved from reference TRBV5-1 and TRBJ2-1, is KAGVTQTPRYLIKTRGQQVTLSCSPISGHRSVSWYQQTPGQGLQFLFEYFSETQRNKGNFPGRFSGRQFSNSRSEMNVSTLELGDSALYLCASSLRGSSYNEQFFGPGTRLTVL.

J is TRBJ1-1 and V is TRBV30, with 12 bases lining up with TRBD1. The length of the CDR3 is 13 residues. After removal of 3 bases from V and 8 bases from J, the junction contained 4 bases not matched to a gene. Germline V gene data show CDR1 as GTSNPN and CDR2 as SVGIG (reference sequence). The CDR3 here is CAWRGTGGGEAFF. In DNA, the CDR3 is TGTGCCTGGAGGGGGACAGGGGGCGGCGAAGCTTTCTTT.

This clone was recorded a few times. The rearrangement uses TRBV13 and TRBJ1-1; D gene ambiguous. Germline V gene data show CDR1 as PRHDT and CDR2 as FYEKMQ (reference sequence). The CDR3 has 11 amino acids. The germline V and J ends were trimmed by 7 bases and 0 bases, with 3 bases remaining between them. This CDR3 reads CASTMNTEAFF. CDR3 bases: TGTGCCAGCACCATGAACACTGAAGCTTTCTTT.

In this sample, this clone turned up a few times. V and J are TRBV19 and TRBJ2-5; no clear D gene. Looked up from germline, CDR1 is LNHDA and CDR2 is SQIVND (reference sequence). The V gene lost 3 bases and the J gene lost 4 bases, with 18 bases spanning the gap. The CDR3 runs to 16 residues. In DNA, the CDR3 is TGTGCCAGTAGTATCAGTTCCGCCACGAATGCAGAGACCCAGTACTTC. Its protein product is CASSISSATNAETQYF. The full variable domain, in which reference TRBV19 and TRBJ2-5 provide the parts outside the CDR3, is DGGITQSPKYLFRKEGQNVTLSCEQNLNHDAMYWYRQDPGQGLRLIYYSQIVNDFQKGDIAEGYSVSREKKESFPLTVTSAQKNPTAFYLCASSISSATNAETQYFGPGTRLLVL.

The V gene is TRBV7-2, the J gene TRBJ1-3; no definite D call. V was clipped by 2 bases and J by 1 base, with 9 bases between them. Germline loops: CDR1 SGHTA, CDR2 FQGNSA. The CDR3 covers 15 residues. The CDR3 loop is CASSLNGQSGNTIYF. CDR3 sequence (DNA): TGTGCCAGCAGCTTAAACGGTCAATCTGGAAACACCATATATTTT.

J is TRBJ1-6 and V is TRBV6-5; D is ambiguous. The CDR3 runs to 12 residues. Germline lookup yields CDR1 MNHEY and CDR2 SVGAGI. The germline V and J ends were trimmed by 4 bases and 7 bases, with 5 bases remaining between them. CDR3 residues: CASSLLNSPLHF. CDR3 nucleotides: TGTGCCAGCAGTTTATTAAATTCACCCCTCCACTTT.

This clone came up a few times. The rearrangement links TRBV28 to TRBJ1-2, with TRBD1 matching over 11 bases. Germline values: CDR1 MDHEN, CDR2 SYDVKM. Unmatched junction bases numbered 1, after V lost 8 bases and J lost 5 bases. The CDR3 has 12 amino acids. The CDR3 is CASGDRGYGYTF. In DNA, the CDR3 is TGTGCCAGCGGGGACAGGGGGTATGGCTACACCTTC.

This chain uses TRBV5-6 with TRBJ1-3; D is unclear. Trimming shortened V by 0 bases and J by 9 bases, and 19 bases separated the two germline ends. Per germline, CDR1 SGHDT and CDR2 YYEEEE. This CDR3 has 16 residues. CDR3 DNA sequence: TGTGCCAGCAGCTTGGTAGCGCAGGCCTCGATAGTCACCATATATTTT. It codes for CASSLVAQASIVTIYF. The full variable domain, its missing parts supplied by reference TRBV5-6 and TRBJ1-3, is DAGVTQSPTHLIKTRGQQVTLRCSPKSGHDTVSWYQQALGQGPQFIFQYYEEEERQRGNFPDRFSGHQFPNYSSELNVNALLLGDSALYLCASSLVAQASIVTIYFGEGSWLTVV.

This rearrangement joins TRBV12-3 or TRBV12-4 to TRBJ2-1, with D maybe TRBD2 (5 bases). V shed 2 bases and J shed 9 bases, with 11 bases lying between them. The CDR3 spans 13 residues. The CDR3 region is CASSLRGGGEQFF. The CDR3 nucleotides are TGTGCCAGCAGTTTACGGGGTGGTGGTGAGCAGTTCTTC.

J is TRBJ2-7 and V is TRBV6-2 or TRBV6-3; 8 bases match TRBD1. V lost 1 base to trimming and J lost 5 bases; unmatched junction nucleotides: 7. CDR1 is MNHEY and CDR2 is SVGEGT in the germline V gene. The CDR3 covers 15 residues. This CDR3 is CASSYYGQGRNEQYF. DNA of the CDR3: TGTGCCAGCAGTTACTATGGACAGGGACGCAACGAGCAGTACTTC.